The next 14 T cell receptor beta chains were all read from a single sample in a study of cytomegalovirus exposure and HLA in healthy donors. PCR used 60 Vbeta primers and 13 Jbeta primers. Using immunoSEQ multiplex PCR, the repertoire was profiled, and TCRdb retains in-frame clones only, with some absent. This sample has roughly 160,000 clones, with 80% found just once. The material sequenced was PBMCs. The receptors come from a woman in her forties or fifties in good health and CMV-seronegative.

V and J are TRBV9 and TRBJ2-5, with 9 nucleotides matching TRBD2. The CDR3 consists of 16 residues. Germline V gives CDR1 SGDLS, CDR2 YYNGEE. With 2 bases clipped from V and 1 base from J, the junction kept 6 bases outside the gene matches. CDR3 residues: CASSVGSGSLQETQYF. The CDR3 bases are TGTGCCAGCAGCGTTGGTAGCGGGAGTCTCCAAGAGACCCAGTACTTC.

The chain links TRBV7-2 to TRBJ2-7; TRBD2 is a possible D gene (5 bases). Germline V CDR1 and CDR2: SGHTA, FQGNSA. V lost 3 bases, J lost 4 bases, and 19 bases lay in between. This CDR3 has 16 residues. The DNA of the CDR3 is TGTGCCAGCAGCTTTTCAGCCCCACGGGGAGCGTACGAGCAGTACTTC. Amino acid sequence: CASSFSAPRGAYEQYF.

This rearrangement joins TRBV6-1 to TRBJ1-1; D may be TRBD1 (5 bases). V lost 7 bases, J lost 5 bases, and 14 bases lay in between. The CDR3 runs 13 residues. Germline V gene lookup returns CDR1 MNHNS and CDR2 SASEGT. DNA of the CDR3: TGTGCCAGCAAGGCGGGGGTGGGAACTGAAGCTTTCTTT. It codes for CASKAGVGTEAFF.

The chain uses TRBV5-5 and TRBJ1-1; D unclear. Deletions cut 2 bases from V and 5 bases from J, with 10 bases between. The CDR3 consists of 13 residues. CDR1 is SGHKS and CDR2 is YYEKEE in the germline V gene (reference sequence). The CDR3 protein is CASSLSTPTEAFF. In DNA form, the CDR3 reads TGTGCCAGCAGCTTATCGACTCCAACTGAAGCTTTCTTT.

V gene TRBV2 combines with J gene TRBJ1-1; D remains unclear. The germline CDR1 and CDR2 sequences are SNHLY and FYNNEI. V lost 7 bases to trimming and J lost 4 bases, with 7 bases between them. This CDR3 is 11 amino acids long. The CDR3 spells CASKEGTEAFF. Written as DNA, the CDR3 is TGTGCCAGCAAGGAGGGCACTGAAGCTTTCTTT.

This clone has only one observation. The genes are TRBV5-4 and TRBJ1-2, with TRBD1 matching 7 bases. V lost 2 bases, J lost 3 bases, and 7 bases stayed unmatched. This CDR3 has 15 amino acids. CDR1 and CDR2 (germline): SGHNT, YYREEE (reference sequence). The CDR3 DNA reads TGTGCCAGCAGCTTAAGGACAGGCAAGGACTATGGCTACACCTTC. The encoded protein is CASSLRTGKDYGYTF.

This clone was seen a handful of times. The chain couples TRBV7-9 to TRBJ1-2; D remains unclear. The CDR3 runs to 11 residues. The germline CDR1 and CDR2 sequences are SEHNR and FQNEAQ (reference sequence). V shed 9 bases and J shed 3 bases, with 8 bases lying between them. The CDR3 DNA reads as TGTGCCAGTGGCGCGGACTATGGCTACACCTTC. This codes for CASGADYGYTF.

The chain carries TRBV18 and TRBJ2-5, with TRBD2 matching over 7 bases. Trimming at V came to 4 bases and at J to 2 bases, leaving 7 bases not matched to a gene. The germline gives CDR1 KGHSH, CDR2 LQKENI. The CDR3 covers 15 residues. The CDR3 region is CASSRTLAEQETQYF. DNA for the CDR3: TGTGCCAGCTCACGAACTCTAGCGGAGCAAGAGACCCAGTACTTC.

CDR3 nucleotides: TGTGCCAGCTCAACGTTGCGGGGCCTGGAAGAGACCCAGTACTTC. Its protein is CASSTLRGLEETQYF. The chain employs TRBV18 and TRBJ2-5; D might be TRBD2 (6 bases). Germline assignment: CDR1 KGHSH and CDR2 LQKENI. The CDR3 is made up of 15 amino acids. The V and J ends lost 5 bases and 3 bases respectively, with 16 bases between them. Filled out from reference TRBV18 and TRBJ2-5, the complete variable domain reads NAGVMQNPRHLVRRRGQEARLRCSPMKGHSHVYWYRQLPEEGLKFMVYLQKENIIDESGMPKERFSAEFPKEGPSILRIQQVVRGDSAAYFCASSTLRGLEETQYFGPGTRLLVL.

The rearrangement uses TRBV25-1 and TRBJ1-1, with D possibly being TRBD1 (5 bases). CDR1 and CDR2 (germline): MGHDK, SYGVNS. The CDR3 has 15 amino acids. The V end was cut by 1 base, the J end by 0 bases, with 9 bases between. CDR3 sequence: CASSEWGVLNTEAFF. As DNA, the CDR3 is TGTGCCAGCAGTGAATGGGGGGTTTTGAACACTGAAGCTTTCTTT.

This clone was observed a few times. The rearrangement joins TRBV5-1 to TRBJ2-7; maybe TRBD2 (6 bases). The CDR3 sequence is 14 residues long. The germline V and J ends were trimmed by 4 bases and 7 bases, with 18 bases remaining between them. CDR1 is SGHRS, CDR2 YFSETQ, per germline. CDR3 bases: TGCGCCAGCAGCCCCGGAGTAGCGGTGGGGGAGCAGTACTTC. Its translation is CASSPGVAVGEQYF. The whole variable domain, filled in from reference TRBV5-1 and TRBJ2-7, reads KAGVTQTPRYLIKTRGQQVTLSCSPISGHRSVSWYQQTPGQGLQFLFEYFSETQRNKGNFPGRFSGRQFSNSRSEMNVSTLELGDSALYLCASSPGVAVGEQYFGPGTRLTVT.

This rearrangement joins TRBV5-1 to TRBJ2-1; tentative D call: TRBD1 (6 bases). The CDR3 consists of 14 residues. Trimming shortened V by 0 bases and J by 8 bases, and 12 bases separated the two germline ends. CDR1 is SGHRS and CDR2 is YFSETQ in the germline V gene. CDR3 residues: CASSLVGYRDEQFF. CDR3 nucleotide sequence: TGCGCCAGCAGCTTGGTCGGCTACAGGGATGAGCAGTTCTTC.

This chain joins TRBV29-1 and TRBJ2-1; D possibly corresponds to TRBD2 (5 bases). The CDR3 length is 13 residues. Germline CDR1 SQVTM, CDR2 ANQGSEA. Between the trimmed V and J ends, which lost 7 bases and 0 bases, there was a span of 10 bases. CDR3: CSDRESSYNEQFF. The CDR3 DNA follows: TGCAGCGACCGGGAAAGCTCCTACAATGAGCAGTTCTTC.

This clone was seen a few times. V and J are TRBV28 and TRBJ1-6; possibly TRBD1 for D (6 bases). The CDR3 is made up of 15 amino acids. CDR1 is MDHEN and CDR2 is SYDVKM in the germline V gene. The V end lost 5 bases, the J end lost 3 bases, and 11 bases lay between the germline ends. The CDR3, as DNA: TGTGCCAGCAGTCACCGACAGGTCTATAATTCACCCCTCCACTTT. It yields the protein CASSHRQVYNSPLHF.